This TCR beta chain came from a study of PD-1 blockade in classical Hodgkin lymphoma. Whole-study findings and limits: The CD4+ diversity rise by C4D1 was clearest in complete responders. Patients with a complete response exhibited baseline diversity comparable to newly diagnosed patients.

In the case of this clone: Its antigen is as yet unknown.

Clones were read by immunoSEQ multiplex PCR, and TCRdb kept only the in-frame ones, dropping some. The data show 130,000 to 150,000 clones, 78% seen once. The germline gives CDR1 MNHEY, CDR2 SVGAGI. Between the trimmed V and J ends, which lost 3 bases and 2 bases, there was a span of 6 bases. This CDR3 has 13 residues. Exposure to brentuximab vedotin varied, and each patient had relapsed following autologous stem cell transplantation. The chain combines TRBV6-5 with TRBJ2-3; no firm D call. The receptor was derived from a human donor with classical Hodgkin lymphoma. Sequencing used peripheral blood mononuclear cells (PBMCs), obtained before the second cycle of nivolumab. CDR3 amino acids: CASSYRITDTQYF. Written as DNA, the CDR3 is TGTGCCAGCAGTTATCGTATCACAGATACGCAGTATTTT.